The rows below give T cell receptor beta chains drawn from one sample of a study of CD8+ T cells in alopecia areata. Assay: immunoSEQ multiplex PCR; the TCRdb copy retains only in-frame clones and omits some. The sample includes around 250,000 clones, roughly two thirds of them seen just once. The sequencing here drew on CD4+ T cells sorted from blood, taken at week 0. All receptors derive from a human donor with alopecia areata. The CDR3 runs from the conserved cysteine through the conserved F or W. The order of the fields is clone size, V gene, D gene, J gene, CDR3 protein, CDR3 DNA. The D gene is left open where the match is weak. The size entry is marked missing in some rows and otherwise reads once, few, many or a size class.

clone size: .
V gene: TRBV29-1
D gene: .
J gene: TRBJ2-3
CDR3 protein: CSVVSGTDTQYF
CDR3 DNA: TGCAGCGTGGTTTCAGGGACAGATACGCAGTATTTT

clone size: few
V gene: TRBV19
D gene: .
J gene: TRBJ2-5
CDR3 protein: CASSPLNGETQYF
CDR3 DNA: TGTGCCAGTAGCCCCTTGAACGGAGAGACCCAGTACTTC

clone size: once
V gene: TRBV4-2
D gene: TRBD2
J gene: TRBJ2-7
CDR3 protein: CASSQVDGRYEQYF
CDR3 DNA: TGTGCCAGCAGCCAAGTCGACGGGAGGTACGAGCAGTACTTC

clone size: .
V gene: TRBV29-1
D gene: .
J gene: TRBJ1-4
CDR3 protein: CSVTQGLETNEKLFF
CDR3 DNA: TGCAGCGTTACTCAGGGTTTGGAAACTAATGAAAAACTGTTTTTT

clone size: few
V gene: TRBV12-5
D gene: .
J gene: TRBJ1-3
CDR3 protein: CASGLVRGGHSGNTIYF
CDR3 DNA: TGTGCTAGTGGTTTGGTGAGAGGAGGGCACTCTGGAAACACCATATATTTT

clone size: .
V gene: TRBV6-6
D gene: .
J gene: TRBJ1-5
CDR3 protein: CASSPGANQPQHF
CDR3 DNA: TGTGCCAGCAGTCCGGGGGCTAATCAGCCCCAGCATTTT

clone size: .
V gene: TRBV29-1
D gene: .
J gene: TRBJ2-1
CDR3 protein: CSVSVTSGGQFF
CDR3 DNA: TGCAGCGTCTCCGTCACCAGCGGTGGGCAGTTCTTC

clone size: .
V gene: TRBV4-2
D gene: .
J gene: TRBJ2-1
CDR3 protein: CASSQVPGAYNEQFF
CDR3 DNA: TGTGCCAGCAGCCAAGTTCCAGGTGCCTACAATGAGCAGTTCTTC

clone size: .
V gene: TRBV30
D gene: .
J gene: TRBJ1-2
CDR3 protein: CAWSVGINYGYTF
CDR3 DNA: TGTGCCTGGAGTGTAGGTATAAACTATGGCTACACCTTC

clone size: .
V gene: TRBV10-3
D gene: TRBD2
J gene: TRBJ2-5
CDR3 protein: CAIRSGGGQETQYF
CDR3 DNA: TGTGCCATCAGGAGCGGGGGAGGTCAAGAGACCCAGTACTTC

clone size: .
V gene: TRBV27
D gene: TRBD2
J gene: TRBJ2-1
CDR3 protein: CASSVWRGDYNEQFF
CDR3 DNA: TGTGCCAGCAGTGTCTGGCGGGGGGACTACAATGAGCAGTTCTTC

clone size: few
V gene: TRBV9
D gene: .
J gene: TRBJ2-1
CDR3 protein: CASSVDGGQYNEQFF
CDR3 DNA: TGTGCCAGCAGCGTGGACGGGGGCCAATACAATGAGCAGTTCTTC

clone size: once
V gene: TRBV6-1
D gene: TRBD1
J gene: TRBJ2-5
CDR3 protein: CANHRGPETQYF
CDR3 DNA: TGTGCCAATCACAGGGGCCCAGAGACCCAGTACTTC

clone size: .
V gene: TRBV29-1
D gene: .
J gene: TRBJ2-7
CDR3 protein: CSVDGQGLKQYF
CDR3 DNA: TGCAGCGTTGACGGGCAGGGGTTGAAGCAGTACTTC

clone size: .
V gene: TRBV4-1
D gene: .
J gene: TRBJ1-1
CDR3 protein: CASSQDDLGGTEAFF
CDR3 DNA: TGCGCCAGCAGCCAGGACGATTTAGGTGGCACTGAAGCTTTCTTT

clone size: .
V gene: TRBV9
D gene: TRBD2
J gene: TRBJ2-1
CDR3 protein: CASSTSGSYNEQFF
CDR3 DNA: TGTGCCAGCTCGACTAGCGGGTCCTACAATGAGCAGTTCTTC

clone size: .
V gene: TRBV19
D gene: TRBD1
J gene: TRBJ1-2
CDR3 protein: CASSIGQGNGYTF
CDR3 DNA: TGTGCCAGTAGTATTGGACAGGGAAATGGCTACACCTTC

clone size: .
V gene: TRBV6-5
D gene: .
J gene: TRBJ2-5
CDR3 protein: CASRRTAEETQYF
CDR3 DNA: TGTGCCAGCAGGAGGACAGCAGAAGAGACCCAGTACTTC

clone size: .
V gene: TRBV5-1
D gene: TRBD1
J gene: TRBJ1-1
CDR3 protein: CASSTGQGTEAFF
CDR3 DNA: TGCGCCAGCAGCACGGGACAGGGCACTGAAGCTTTCTTT

clone size: .
V gene: TRBV5-1
D gene: .
J gene: TRBJ2-3
CDR3 protein: CASRGGFGTDTQYF
CDR3 DNA: TGCGCCAGCAGAGGGGGATTCGGCACAGATACGCAGTATTTT

clone size: .
V gene: TRBV13
D gene: TRBD1
J gene: TRBJ2-7
CDR3 protein: CASSGQGAYEQYF
CDR3 DNA: TGTGCCAGCAGCGGACAGGGGGCCTACGAGCAGTACTTC

clone size: .
V gene: TRBV2
D gene: .
J gene: TRBJ1-1
CDR3 protein: CASTVEGEAFF
CDR3 DNA: TGTGCCAGCACCGTGGAGGGGGAAGCTTTCTTT

clone size: .
V gene: TRBV19
D gene: .
J gene: TRBJ2-5
CDR3 protein: CASSSSGTQYF
CDR3 DNA: TGTGCCAGTAGTTCATCGGGGACCCAGTACTTC

clone size: .
V gene: TRBV7-8
D gene: .
J gene: TRBJ2-7
CDR3 protein: CASSLVRGEQYF
CDR3 DNA: TGTGCCAGCAGCTTAGTCAGGGGCGAGCAGTACTTC

clone size: once
V gene: TRBV27
D gene: .
J gene: TRBJ1-4
CDR3 protein: CASSLGFAAGDEKLFF
CDR3 DNA: TGTGCCAGCAGTTTAGGTTTCGCAGCGGGCGATGAAAAACTGTTTTTT

clone size: .
V gene: TRBV30
D gene: .
J gene: TRBJ2-5
CDR3 protein: CAWSVSETQYF
CDR3 DNA: TGTGCCTGGAGTGTATCTGAGACCCAGTACTTC

clone size: .
V gene: TRBV19
D gene: TRBD1
J gene: TRBJ1-2
CDR3 protein: CASRSAGGHSNGYTF
CDR3 DNA: TGTGCCAGTAGGTCGGCAGGGGGACATTCGAATGGCTACACCTTC